Presented here are 28 T cell receptor beta chains from one specimen sequenced in a study of T-cell reconstitution after alpha-beta-depleted transplantation in children. The TCRbeta library incorporated unique molecular identifiers. TCRdb re-analysed the PCR reads in MiXCR, keeping a single row per CDR3 protein. The table has 150,000 to 250,000 distinct CDR3 sequences, roughly 6.3% seen once; the top ten hold around 4.4%. The specimen comprised PBMCs, sampled before TCRalphabeta/CD19-depleted stem cell transplant. The receptors originated from a girl younger than two with combined immunodeficiency, due to receive a stem cell transplant.

The genes are TRBV20-1 and TRBJ2-2; maybe TRBD1 (6 bases). Germline values: CDR1 DFQATT, CDR2 SNEGSKA (reference sequence). Trimming left V 2 bases short and J 2 bases short, with 15 bases between. The CDR3 length is 16 residues. CDR3 in DNA: TGCAGTGCTAGATATGTAGGGACACCTAACACCGGGGAGCTGTTTTTT. This sequence encodes CSARYVGTPNTGELFF.

The genes are TRBV10-3 and TRBJ2-7, with D unclear. Germline assignment: CDR1 ENHRY and CDR2 SYGVKD. V lost 3 bases to trimming and J lost 3 bases, with 9 bases between them. The CDR3 sequence is 13 residues long. CDR3 loop: CAISENDFYEQYF. In DNA form, the CDR3 reads TGTGCCATCAGTGAAAATGACTTCTACGAGCAGTACTTC.

V is TRBV7-9 and J is TRBJ2-1; 11 nucleotides align to TRBD2. This CDR3 has 21 residues. The trim removed 5 bases at V and 0 bases at J, leaving 18 bases unmatched. Looked up from germline, CDR1 is SEHNR and CDR2 is FQNEAQ (reference sequence). The CDR3 protein is CASSPPPGTSGEESSYNEQFF. In nucleotides, the CDR3 is TGTGCCAGCAGCCCCCCACCCGGGACTAGCGGAGAAGAAAGCTCCTACAATGAGCAGTTCTTC.

The sample holds many counts of this clonotype. The chain links TRBV18 to TRBJ2-7, with 8 bases identical to TRBD1. The V and J ends lost 3 bases and 4 bases, in that order; junction bases with no gene match: 11. The CDR3 runs to 16 residues. Germline-derived CDR1 and CDR2 are KGHSH and LQKENI. The CDR3, as DNA: TGTGCCAGCTCACCCCTAGATCGGACAGGGATTTACGAGCAGTACTTC. Translation: CASSPLDRTGIYEQYF.

The table lists this clonotype with a count of one. A much larger clone differs by one base, so this may be a read error. This chain links TRBV11-1 with TRBJ1-1; 12 bases fit TRBD1. This CDR3 has 19 amino acids. Looked up from germline, CDR1 is SGHAT and CDR2 is FQDESV (reference sequence). The CDR3 protein is CASSLATLITGTGGTEVFF. The CDR3 DNA is TGTGCCAGCAGCTTAGCGACGCTGATTACCGGGACAGGGGGCACTGAAGTTTTCTTT.

Many counts were recorded for this clonotype. The rearrangement uses TRBV12-3 or TRBV12-4 and TRBJ2-5, with D perhaps being TRBD1 or TRBD2 (5 bases each). The CDR3 has 14 residues. Between the trimmed V and J ends, which lost 3 bases and 2 bases, there was a span of 10 bases. CDR3 nucleotide sequence: TGTGCCAGCAGTTTGGGGGTAGGGCAAGAGACCCAGTACTTC. It is translated as CASSLGVGQETQYF.

This clonotype came up many times. The genes are TRBV5-1 and TRBJ1-5, with D perhaps TRBD1 (6 bases). The CDR3 is made up of 13 amino acids. The V gene's germline CDR1 is SGHRS and CDR2 YFSETQ. V was pared by 4 bases and J by 5 bases, with 10 bases between. The CDR3 protein is CASSPEGDQPQHF. For the CDR3, the DNA is TGCGCCAGCAGCCCCGAGGGGGATCAGCCCCAGCATTTT.

The sample holds many counts of this clonotype. The V gene is TRBV4-1, the J gene TRBJ2-1; D not certain. Trimming took 1 base from V and 10 from J, leaving 11 bases between them. The CDR3 spans 13 residues. Germline V gene sequence: CDR1 MGHRA, CDR2 YSYEKL. The CDR3 nucleotides are TGCGCCAGCAGCCAAGCATGGAGTGGGGAGCAGTTCTTC. Encoded protein: CASSQAWSGEQFF.

V and J are TRBV12-3 or TRBV12-4 and TRBJ1-2; perhaps TRBD1 as D (6 bases). The ends were cut back, 6 bases at V and 4 bases at J, with 15 bases in the middle. The CDR3 covers 14 residues. The CDR3 loop reads CASRSGGQVYGYTF. Written as DNA, the CDR3 is TGTGCCAGCAGGAGCGGGGGGCAGGTCTATGGCTACACCTTC.

J is TRBJ2-3 and V is TRBV24-1; TRBD1 or TRBD2 may be the D gene (5 bases each). This CDR3 is built from 14 residues. CDR1 is KGHDR, CDR2 SFDVKD, per germline. The germline V and J ends were trimmed by 7 bases and 3 bases, with 13 bases remaining between them. CDR3 in DNA: TGTGCCACCAGGGGGACGCACGCTACAGATACGCAGTATTTT. Translation gives CATRGTHATDTQYF.

This clonotype was counted ten times or more. This CDR3 reads CASSFPTGGSSTGHHNEQFF. The CDR3 DNA follows: TGTGCCAGCAGTTTTCCCACTGGGGGTAGTTCGACGGGCCATCACAATGAGCAGTTCTTC. The rearrangement links TRBV28 to TRBJ2-1; either TRBD1 or TRBD2 may supply D (5 bases each). V shed 3 bases and J shed 5 bases, with 29 bases lying between them. Per germline, CDR1 MDHEN and CDR2 SYDVKM. The CDR3 length is 20 residues.

Ten or more counts support this clonotype. This rearrangement joins TRBV20-1 to TRBJ1-6; 9 nucleotides match TRBD1. Per the germline V gene, CDR1 is DFQATT and CDR2 is SNEGSKA (reference sequence). Trimming took 0 bases from V and 10 from J; bases not matched to a gene: 7. The CDR3 is 15 residues long. The DNA for the CDR3 is TGCAGTGCTAGAGAACCGGGACAGGGAGGGTCACCCCTCCACTTT. Its protein is CSAREPGQGGSPLHF.

Ten or more counts support this clonotype. The V and J genes are TRBV27 and TRBJ2-3, with 11 bases that match TRBD2. Germline CDR1 is MNHEY and CDR2 is SMNVEV (reference sequence). The CDR3 length is 15 residues. V lost 7 bases to trimming and J lost 8 bases; unmatched junction nucleotides: 11. CDR3 sequence: CASTTGLAASGTQYF. The DNA of the CDR3 is TGTGCCAGCACAACGGGACTAGCGGCCAGCGGTACGCAGTATTTT.

This clonotype has ten or more counts. The V gene is TRBV9, the J gene TRBJ2-7, with 8 bases lining up with TRBD1. This CDR3 region has 12 residues. With 4 bases clipped from V and 6 bases from J, the junction kept 3 bases outside the gene matches. Germline values: CDR1 SGDLS, CDR2 YYNGEE. CDR3 coding DNA: TGTGCCAGCAGCTCCGGGACAGGCGAGCAGTACTTC. Protein sequence: CASSSGTGEQYF.

In its sample, this clonotype was seen many times. The chain joins TRBV6-5 to TRBJ1-5, with D perhaps TRBD1 (6 bases). Trimming shortened V by 0 bases and J by 0 bases, and 12 bases separated the two germline ends. Germline CDR1 MNHEY, CDR2 SVGAGI. This CDR3 has 17 residues. CDR3 coding DNA: TGTGCCAGCAGTTACTCCGGCAGGGGCTATAGCAATCAGCCCCAGCATTTT. It yields the protein CASSYSGRGYSNQPQHF.

This clonotype was seen many times. The chain combines TRBV3-1 with TRBJ2-1, with 10 bases fitting TRBD2. Germline CDR1 and CDR2: LGHDT and YNNKEL (reference sequence). This CDR3 spans 15 amino acids. V shed 2 bases and J 7 bases; nucleotides not matched to a gene: 5. CDR3 sequence reads: CASSQLAGVGNEQFF. The DNA for the CDR3 is TGTGCCAGCAGCCAACTAGCGGGAGTGGGGAATGAGCAGTTCTTC.

At least ten counts were recorded for this clonotype. This chain links TRBV20-1 with TRBJ2-1; 7 positions agree with TRBD1. Germline CDR1 reads DFQATT; CDR2 reads SNEGSKA (reference sequence). V trimming: 2 bases; J trimming: 4 bases; junction bases outside the gene matches: 11. The CDR3 covers 16 residues. The CDR3 is CSARSYRDSSYNEQFF. The CDR3 coding sequence is TGCAGTGCTAGATCCTATCGGGACAGCTCGTACAATGAGCAGTTCTTC.

This chain uses TRBV4-3 with TRBJ2-4; D perhaps matches TRBD2 (7 bases). Germline-derived CDR1 and CDR2 are LGHNA and YSLEER. This CDR3 is built from 15 residues. V dropped 6 bases and J dropped 0 bases, with 12 bases sitting between them. CDR3 in amino acids: CASSRGAIAKNIQYF. The CDR3, as DNA: TGCGCCAGCAGTCGGGGGGCAATAGCCAAAAACATTCAGTACTTC.

This clonotype was recorded at least ten times. V gene TRBV20-1 combines with J gene TRBJ1-1, with D perhaps TRBD1 (6 bases). Germline V gives CDR1 DFQATT, CDR2 SNEGSKA (reference sequence). The CDR3 consists of 12 residues. V lost 2 bases and J lost 4, with 8 bases in between. CDR3 region: CSARRGGTEAFF. CDR3 in DNA: TGCAGTGCTAGAAGGGGGGGCACTGAAGCTTTCTTT.

There are many counts of this clonotype. V is TRBV5-1 and J is TRBJ2-7; D not resolved. CDR1 is SGHRS and CDR2 is YFSETQ in the germline V gene. V lost 4 bases and J lost 11, with 22 bases in between. This CDR3 has 14 amino acids. The chain's CDR3 is CASSPPGHHYQKYF. Here the CDR3 DNA reads TGCGCCAGCAGCCCTCCGGGCCACCACTACCAAAAGTACTTC.

In this sample, this clonotype turned up many times. The CDR3 sequence: CASSPRLAGYEQYF. The DNA for the CDR3 is TGTGCCAGCAGCCCCAGACTAGCGGGGTACGAGCAGTACTTC. This chain links TRBV7-8 with TRBJ2-7; 11 bases line up with TRBD2. Germline V CDR1 and CDR2: SGHVS, FQNEAQ. There are 14 residues in the CDR3. With V trimmed by 5 bases and J by 4 bases, 4 bases remained unmatched.

V usage is TRBV2 and J usage is TRBJ2-4; the match to TRBD1 covers 8 bases. V shed 4 bases, J shed 4 bases, and the junction held 9 bases outside the gene matches. The CDR3 covers 16 residues. CDR1 SNHLY and CDR2 FYNNEI come from the germline V gene. CDR3 sequence: CASSGTGKAIKNIQYF. The CDR3 DNA is TGTGCCAGCAGTGGGACAGGGAAGGCAATTAAAAACATTCAGTACTTC.

Ten or more counts support this clonotype. The chain employs TRBV29-1 and TRBJ1-4, with no clear D. The CDR3 is made up of 12 amino acids. Trimming left V 4 bases short and J 0 bases short, with 3 bases between. The germline V gene has CDR1 SQVTM and CDR2 ANQGSEA. CDR3 sequence reads: CSVGSTNEKLFF. The CDR3 nucleotides are TGCAGCGTTGGTTCAACTAATGAAAAACTGTTTTTT.

This clonotype was found many times. The J gene is TRBJ1-2, the V gene TRBV7-9; tentative D call: TRBD1 (6 bases). The CDR3 contains 14 residues. V was clipped by 3 bases and J by 3 bases, with 11 bases between them. The germline gives CDR1 SEHNR, CDR2 FQNEAQ (reference sequence). This CDR3 is CASSFFGGDYGYTF. CDR3 sequence (DNA): TGTGCCAGCAGCTTTTTTGGGGGCGACTATGGCTACACCTTC.

This clonotype showed up many times. The chain recombines TRBV12-3 or TRBV12-4 with TRBJ2-5; 12 positions match TRBD1. V shed 5 bases and J 6 bases; nucleotides not matched to a gene: 4. The CDR3 contains 14 residues. CDR3 amino acids: CASSGTGGFQTQYF. CDR3 nucleotide sequence: TGTGCCAGCAGTGGGACAGGGGGCTTTCAGACCCAGTACTTC.

A few counts support this clonotype. V gene TRBV5-1 combines with J gene TRBJ2-3; TRBD1 matches 7 bases. The CDR3 is 16 residues long. The germline gives CDR1 SGHRS, CDR2 YFSETQ. V lost 3 bases to trimming and J lost 2 bases; unmatched junction nucleotides: 9. In DNA form, the CDR3 reads TGCGCCAGCAGCTCAGACAGGGCAGGGACCACAGATACGCAGTATTTT. Its protein is CASSSDRAGTTDTQYF.

This clonotype was seen at least ten times. The chain combines TRBV5-1 with TRBJ2-7, with 13 bases identical to TRBD2. Germline V CDR1 and CDR2: SGHRS, YFSETQ. This CDR3 is 15 amino acids long. The junction had 3 bases not matched to a gene; V was cut back by 0 bases and J by 6 bases. Here the CDR3 DNA reads TGCGCCAGCAGCTTGGGCGGGACTAGCGGGGCCGAGCAGTACTTC. It yields the protein CASSLGGTSGAEQYF.

This clonotype occurred many times. This chain joins TRBV4-3 and TRBJ2-3; TRBD2 is a possible D gene (5 bases). The CDR3 consists of 15 residues. CDR1 is LGHNA, CDR2 YSLEER, per germline. V lost 1 base, J lost 4 bases, and 12 bases lay in between. CDR3 region: CASSQVFGNADTQYF. DNA of the CDR3: TGCGCCAGCAGCCAAGTTTTCGGGAACGCAGATACGCAGTATTTT.